This T cell receptor beta chain comes out of a study of blood T cell repertoires in COVID-19. Study overall: Acute and convalescent COVID-19 specimens originated in the United States, Italy and Spain. T cells, B-cell-depleted T cells, or PBMCs provided the cDNA or gDNA that served as material.

The V gene lost 3 bases and the J gene lost 7 bases, with 10 bases spanning the gap. CDR3 length: 14 amino acids. The germline gives CDR1 MNHEY, CDR2 SMNVEV (reference sequence). Enrolled during active infection, Seattle patients were then followed longitudinally. Per the study methods: Reference gene primer amplification gave nucleated cell count estimates. Assay used: immunoSEQ multiplex PCR; TCRdb lists only in-frame clones, some missing. From that table come the V and J calls and clone size; the DNA was used to work out D and trimming. The sample lists fewer than 95,000 clones, approximately 79% occurring once. A single count supports this clone.

This receptor was taken from a man in his 70s with COVID-19, enrolled during active disease. The source material was peripheral blood. V and J are TRBV27 and TRBJ1-6, with D uncertain. DNA of the CDR3: TGTGCCAGCAGTTTCTTGCAGACAAATTCACCCCTCCACTTT. Its translation: CASSFLQTNSPLHF.